These 3 T cell receptor beta chains originate from one sample sequenced in a study of T-cell memory formation after mild COVID-19 listed by TCRdb under 2021. Libraries were made using 5' RACE. The run used an Illumina NovaSeq 6000. In-frame beta chains were kept once TCRdb had trimmed the public reads at Q25 with fastp and called clones with MiXCR. Rows merge per CDR3 protein into single entries with the most common DNA and genes. Across this sample there are around 110,000 distinct CDR3 sequences, with roughly 12% seen only once. The ten largest clones add up to around 26% of the sample. The source material was PBMCs or a T cell subset sorted from them (not recorded which). These receptors were taken from an adult woman who had mild COVID-19 (a few samples of this study predate the infection). The sample titles of this study are shuffled in the database, so cell type and time point are left out; the donor was told from shared clones.

This clonotype has ten or more counts. The chain joins TRBV7-6 to TRBJ2-1; D is uncertain. The germline V and J ends were trimmed by 2 bases and 8 bases, with 7 bases remaining between them. Germline V lookup: CDR1 SGHVS, CDR2 FNYEAQ. The CDR3 totals 12 residues. Written as DNA, the CDR3 is TGTGCCAGCAGCTTATTGATACATGAGCAGTTCTTC. The encoded protein is CASSLLIHEQFF.

V and J are TRBV29-1 and TRBJ2-3; D is uncertain. The ends were cut back, 3 bases at V and 6 bases at J, with 4 bases in the middle. The germline V gene encodes CDR1 SQVTM and CDR2 ANQGSEA. This CDR3 has 10 amino acids. CDR3 region: CSVETDTQYF. In nucleotides, the CDR3 is TGCAGCGTTGAGACGGATACGCAGTATTTT.

This clonotype was picked up many times. J is TRBJ2-5 and V is TRBV29-1; tentative D call: TRBD2 (6 bases). V lost 8 bases to trimming and J lost 4 bases, with 17 bases between them. CDR1 SQVTM and CDR2 ANQGSEA come from the germline V gene. This CDR3 region has 13 residues. The CDR3 region is CSLPLRGGETQYF. As DNA, the CDR3 is TGCAGCCTACCTTTGCGGGGTGGAGAGACCCAGTACTTC.